Presented here are 17 T cell receptor beta chains from one specimen sequenced in a study of regulatory T cells in long-lasting Graves disease. The time point: newly diagnosed GD, antithyroid drugs for less than 3 months. Construction of the TCR library relied on RNA isolated from PBMCs. Researchers made TCR beta libraries by using iRepertoire HTBI primers and running Arm-PCR on CDR3 regions. MiXCR, run by TCRdb on the multiplex PCR reads, gives a single entry per CDR3 protein. The data contain approximately 400,000 distinct CDR3 sequences, 12% of them seen just once; the ten biggest clones take up 15% to 20%. The same sample was also used in a study of T cells in Graves' hyperthyroidism and ophthalmopathy.

Material: peripheral blood mononuclear cells (PBMCs), obtained at new diagnosis, from a patient treated with antithyroid drugs. The receptors were gathered from a young woman with Graves disease.

Ten or more counts support this clonotype. This CDR3 is CATSRRRASSIHEQFF. CDR3 in DNA: TGTGCCACCAGTCGTAGGAGGGCCAGTTCTATCCATGAGCAGTTCTTC. The chain uses TRBV24-1 and TRBJ2-1; D is possibly TRBD2 (6 bases). Germline CDR1 reads KGHDR; CDR2 reads SFDVKD. CDR3 length equals 16 residues. Trimming shortened V by 6 bases and J by 8 bases, and 22 bases separated the two germline ends.

This clonotype was counted ten times or more. This rearrangement joins TRBV20-1 to TRBJ1-5; D may be TRBD1 (5 bases). The CDR3 spans 12 residues. Germline V gene sequence: CDR1 DFQATT, CDR2 SNEGSKA (reference sequence). V was clipped by 7 bases and J by 3 bases, with 10 bases between them. The CDR3 reads CSVQGFNQPQHF. Written as DNA, the CDR3 is TGCAGTGTCCAGGGATTCAATCAGCCCCAGCATTTT.

This clonotype was counted many times. The rearrangement uses TRBV20-1 and TRBJ1-6; 7 bases are shared with TRBD1. The junction had 15 bases not matched to a gene; V was cut back by 6 bases and J by 10 bases. CDR3 size: 15 residues. The germline gives CDR1 DFQATT, CDR2 SNEGSKA (reference sequence). The CDR3, as DNA: TGCAGTGCGCCTCGCCGGGACAGTATGGACTCACCCCTCCACTTT. Protein: CSAPRRDSMDSPLHF.

There are many counts of this clonotype. V is TRBV20-1 and J is TRBJ1-4; D uncertain. V was pared by 4 bases and J by 0 bases, with 15 bases between. The V gene's germline CDR1 is DFQATT and CDR2 SNEGSKA (reference sequence). The CDR3 extends over 16 amino acids. For the CDR3, the DNA is TGCAGTGCTACGGACCTACGTCGTGCAACTAATGAAAAACTGTTTTTT. Its protein product is CSATDLRRATNEKLFF.

This clonotype was seen ten or more times. The chain links TRBV7-3 to TRBJ2-2; 8 bases fit TRBD1. The CDR3 has 15 amino acids. With 5 bases clipped from V and 4 bases from J, the junction kept 6 bases outside the gene matches. Germline CDR1 is SGHTA and CDR2 is FQGTGA. The CDR3: CASSLLGQGTGELFF. The CDR3 DNA reads as TGTGCCAGCAGCCTGCTTGGACAGGGCACCGGGGAGCTGTTTTTT.

There are many counts of this clonotype. The chain links TRBV15 to TRBJ2-1, with D maybe TRBD2 (5 bases). Germline V gene data show CDR1 as LNHNV and CDR2 as YYDKDF (reference sequence). Trimming shortened V by 4 bases and J by 0 bases, and 16 bases separated the two germline ends. The CDR3 runs 17 residues. Here the CDR3 DNA reads TGTGCCACCAGCAAAGATTGGTCTAGCTTCTCCTACAATGAGCAGTTCTTC. Residues: CATSKDWSSFSYNEQFF. Combining the CDR3 with reference TRBV15 and TRBJ2-1 gives the whole variable domain DAMVIQNPRYQVTQFGKPVTLSCSQTLNHNVMYWYQQKSSQAPKLLFHYYDKDFNNEADTPDNFQSRRPNTSFCFLDIRSPGLGDTAMYLCATSKDWSSFSYNEQFFGPGTRLTVL.

In this sample, this clonotype turned up many times. V usage is TRBV7-2 and J usage is TRBJ1-2, with 8 bases that match TRBD1. Germline assignment: CDR1 SGHTA and CDR2 FQGNSA. V shed 5 bases and J 4 bases; nucleotides not matched to a gene: 15. This CDR3 comprises 17 residues. The DNA of the CDR3 is TGTGCCAGCAGCGCCGTAAGGACAGGGCGCCTAGTCTATGGCTACACCTTC. As protein: CASSAVRTGRLVYGYTF.

This clonotype was detected many times. The rearrangement joins TRBV19 to TRBJ2-7; 7 bases agree with TRBD1. Germline V gene lookup returns CDR1 LNHDA and CDR2 SQIVND (reference sequence). CDR3 length: 15 amino acids. V lost 3 bases to trimming and J lost 1 base; unmatched junction nucleotides: 6. The chain's CDR3 is CASSIDREKSYEQYF. The CDR3 DNA follows: TGTGCCAGTAGTATCGACAGGGAAAAATCCTACGAGCAGTACTTC.

This clonotype has just a few counts. The chain joins TRBV20-1 to TRBJ2-5; D gene unclear. The V gene lost 6 bases and the J gene lost 2 bases, with 19 bases spanning the gap. This CDR3 is built from 15 residues. Germline loops: CDR1 DFQATT, CDR2 SNEGSKA (reference sequence). The CDR3 loop is CSAEYVRRQQETQYF. CDR3 in DNA: TGCAGTGCCGAGTATGTACGACGGCAACAAGAGACCCAGTACTTC.

The gene calls are TRBV15 and TRBJ1-2, with D unresolved. Germline V lookup: CDR1 LNHNV, CDR2 YYDKDF (reference sequence). The V gene lost 0 bases and the J gene lost 8 bases, with 10 bases spanning the gap. The CDR3 runs to 13 residues. Here the CDR3 reads CATSRDGIGGYTF. DNA for the CDR3: TGTGCCACCAGCAGAGATGGCATAGGCGGCTACACCTTC.

This chain links TRBV9 with TRBJ1-1, with D possibly TRBD1 on 5 matching bases. Looked up from germline, CDR1 is SGDLS and CDR2 is YYNGEE. Trimming shortened V by 2 bases and J by 5 bases, and 10 bases separated the two germline ends. The CDR3 contains 13 residues. The CDR3 loop reads CASSVGGSTEAFF. For the CDR3, the DNA is TGTGCCAGCAGCGTTGGGGGGAGTACTGAAGCTTTCTTT.

This clonotype was seen repeatedly, ten times or more. The V gene is TRBV9, the J gene TRBJ2-7; D ambiguous. This CDR3 has 14 residues. The germline CDR1 and CDR2 sequences are SGDLS and YYNGEE. V lost 0 bases to trimming and J lost 0 bases, with 7 bases between them. The CDR3 DNA is TGTGCCAGCAGCGTAGGGGTCAGCTCCTACGAGCAGTACTTC. It specifies CASSVGVSSYEQYF.

This clonotype has a count of ten or more. V gene TRBV11-2 combines with J gene TRBJ1-6; possibly TRBD1 for D (5 bases). Trimming left V 5 bases short and J 7 bases short, with 15 bases between. Germline-derived CDR1 and CDR2 are SGHAT and FQNNGV. The CDR3 covers 15 residues. This chain's CDR3 is CASSLWRQRNSPLHF. The CDR3 region has the DNA TGTGCCAGCAGCCTTTGGCGACAGAGAAATTCACCCCTCCACTTT.

This clonotype was observed a few times. V and J are TRBV7-6 and TRBJ2-2; D possibly corresponds to TRBD1 (5 bases). The ends were cut back, 4 bases at V and 1 base at J, with 13 bases in the middle. From germline, CDR1 is SGHVS and CDR2 FNYEAQ. The CDR3 consists of 16 residues. CDR3 sequence reads: CASSYAGRENTGELFF. As DNA, the CDR3 is TGTGCCAGCAGCTACGCAGGCAGGGAGAACACCGGGGAGCTGTTTTTT.

Concerning this clonotype: A much larger clonotype is one base distant, so this may be a read error. This chain connects TRBV7-2 to TRBJ1-5; D unresolved. The CDR3 contains 13 residues. Germline values: CDR1 SGHTA, CDR2 FQGNSA. CDR3 coding DNA: TGTGTCAGCAGCTTGCTAGACAATCAGCCCCAGCATTTT. Translated, it gives CVSSLLDNQPQHF.

This clonotype was seen at least ten times. The gene calls are TRBV24-1 and TRBJ2-1; TRBD2 matches at 10 bases. The V gene's germline CDR1 is KGHDR and CDR2 SFDVKD. Germline trimming cut 7 bases from V and 2 bases from J; bases unmatched to any gene: 7. The CDR3 length is 16 residues. Written as DNA, the CDR3 is TGTGCCACCAGGAGTTCTCTAGCGGGAGCCTACAATGAGCAGTTCTTC. It codes for CATRSSLAGAYNEQFF.

This clonotype was counted ten times or more. This rearrangement joins TRBV3-1 to TRBJ2-5; D not certain. V lost 0 bases and J lost 5, with 13 bases in between. There are 15 residues in the CDR3. From germline, CDR1 is LGHDT and CDR2 YNNKEL (reference sequence). CDR3 amino acids: CASSQDLRFGETQYF. CDR3 sequence (DNA): TGTGCCAGCAGCCAAGATCTTAGGTTCGGTGAGACCCAGTACTTC.